This TCR beta chain was recorded in a study of OX40 agonist ivuxolimab in advanced cancers. This clone has just one count. Generated by immunoSEQ multiplex PCR, the TCRdb table keeps only in-frame clones and is missing some. Of 73,000 or so clones in the sample, roughly 85% were seen once. There are 16 residues in the CDR3. V lost 4 bases and J lost 0, with 14 bases in between. Germline V gene data show CDR1 as SGDLS and CDR2 as YYNGEE. The receptor's source is an adult with an advanced solid tumor such as melanoma, head and neck, liver or kidney cancer. The chain joins TRBV9 to TRBJ1-3, with D uncertain. This specimen consisted of CD4+ or CD8+ T cells sorted from blood, obtained in a trial of the OX40 agonist ivuxolimab. The CDR3 sequence is CASSPTPGTSGNTIYF. CDR3 sequence (DNA): TGTGCCAGCAGCCCGACGCCGGGAACCTCTGGAAACACCATATATTTT.